The T cell receptor beta chain described here comes from a study of blood T cells in healthy people across ages. Study observations and caveats: TCR beta diversity tracked closely with naive T cell percentage.

Alongside a J-beta primer mix, a sample-barcoded 5' primer served in a second PCR lasting 7 to 11 cycles. TCRdb processed the 5' RACE reads anew with MiXCR; each CDR3 protein has one entry. The data hold roughly 1.5 million distinct CDR3 sequences, with approximately 43% observed a single time. Trimming at V came to 2 bases and at J to 2 bases, leaving 11 bases not matched to a gene. The germline V gene has CDR1 MGHDK and CDR2 SYGVNS. The CDR3 has 18 residues. With respect to this clonotype: Its antigen remains unidentified.

This rearrangement joins TRBV25-1 to TRBJ2-3; 9 bases map to TRBD2. The sequence came from a woman between 18 and 29 years old in good health. Material: blood. CDR3 DNA sequence: TGTGCCAGCAGTGAAAGGGCAGCGGGAGGCAAGTTCACAGATACGCAGTATTTT. Translating gives CASSERAAGGKFTDTQYF.